One and the same sample provided the 13 T cell receptor beta chains below, sequenced in a study of OX40 agonist ivuxolimab in advanced cancers. Generated by immunoSEQ multiplex PCR, the TCRdb table keeps only in-frame clones and is missing some. Of over 55,000 clones detected, about nine tenths appear once; the ten largest clones hold more than 1.5%. The sequencing here drew on CD4+ or CD8+ T cells sorted from blood, taken in a trial of the OX40 agonist ivuxolimab. The receptors derive from an adult with an advanced solid tumor such as melanoma, head and neck, liver or kidney cancer.

The V call is TRBV11-3, the J call TRBJ2-2; a weak D match, TRBD2 (7 bases). The CDR3 consists of 16 residues. Trimming stripped 4 bases from V and 3 bases from J, with 15 bases between. Germline values: CDR1 SGHNT, CDR2 YENEEA. CDR3 bases: TGTGCCAGCAGCTCCGGGGGGCAGCTAGACACCGGGGAGCTGTTTTTT. Translating it yields CASSSGGQLDTGELFF.

The J gene is TRBJ2-7, the V gene TRBV7-9; maybe TRBD1 (6 bases). V was trimmed by 4 bases and J by 1 base, leaving 14 bases between them. Looked up from germline, CDR1 is SEHNR and CDR2 is FQNEAQ (reference sequence). The CDR3 runs 15 residues. The CDR3 DNA reads as TGTGCCAGCAGCTCAATGCCAGGGGCTTCCTACGAGCAGTACTTC. Translating it yields CASSSMPGASYEQYF.

This sequence joins TRBV7-9 and TRBJ2-1; 8 bases fit TRBD2. Per germline, CDR1 SEHNR and CDR2 FQNEAQ (reference sequence). V lost 4 bases, J lost 5 bases, and 7 bases stayed unmatched. CDR3 length equals 15 residues. CDR3 DNA: TGTGCCAGCAGCTCAGTGATAGCGGGAAACAATGAGCAGTTCTTC. As protein: CASSSVIAGNNEQFF.

The chain uses TRBV7-2 and TRBJ1-1, with D unresolved. From germline, CDR1 is SGHTA and CDR2 FQGNSA. This CDR3 region has 14 residues. Between the trimmed V and J ends, which lost 0 bases and 1 base, there was a span of 6 bases. This CDR3 reads CASSLAVPNTEAFF. DNA of the CDR3: TGTGCCAGCAGCTTAGCAGTCCCGAACACTGAAGCTTTCTTT.

With regard to this clone: At one of its ends the junction is not consistent with the germline gene, which may arise from a read error. V and J are TRBV10-3 and TRBJ2-7, with D maybe TRBD2 (7 bases). Germline CDR1 ENHRY, CDR2 SYGVKD. CDR3 length equals 11 residues. The CDR3 nucleotides read TGTGCCATCAGGGGCGGGGGCCCTCCCGACTTC. Its translation: CAIRGGGPPDF.

The chain has TRBV10-3 and TRBJ1-3; 7 bases fit TRBD1. This CDR3 has 15 residues. The germline gives CDR1 ENHRY, CDR2 SYGVKD. V was clipped by 6 bases and J by 1 base; unmatched bases: 6. The DNA for the CDR3 is TGTGCCATCAGACAGGGGTGGAAGTCTGGAAACACCATATATTTT. It is translated as CAIRQGWKSGNTIYF.

The V and J genes are TRBV5-5 and TRBJ1-4; tentatively, D is TRBD1 (5 bases). Germline V lookup: CDR1 SGHKS, CDR2 YYEKEE (reference sequence). The CDR3 length is 14 residues. The germline V and J ends were trimmed by 7 bases and 7 bases, with 17 bases remaining between them. CDR3 amino acids: CASALTAGSEKLFF. CDR3 bases: TGTGCCAGCGCCCTCACGGCAGGGAGTGAAAAACTGTTTTTT.

V gene TRBV30 combines with J gene TRBJ1-2, with no clear D. The CDR3 consists of 13 residues. Germline values: CDR1 GTSNPN, CDR2 SVGIG (reference sequence). The germline V and J ends were trimmed by 0 bases and 8 bases, with 13 bases remaining between them. The CDR3 spells CAWSVSSVEGYTF. The CDR3 bases are TGTGCCTGGAGTGTATCCTCAGTGGAGGGCTACACCTTC.

The chain combines TRBV9 with TRBJ2-4; 9 bases are shared with TRBD2. This CDR3 contains 13 residues. Germline-derived CDR1 and CDR2 are SGDLS and YYNGEE. With 4 bases clipped from V and 8 bases from J, the junction kept 4 bases outside the gene matches. The CDR3 DNA is TGTGCCAGCAGCACGATAGCGGGAGACATTCAGTACTTC. Residues: CASSTIAGDIQYF.

This clone was seen once. The chain joins TRBV5-4 to TRBJ1-1; TRBD1 aligns across 8 bases. Germline lookup yields CDR1 SGHNT and CDR2 YYREEE (reference sequence). The CDR3 consists of 14 residues. Trimming removed 0 bases from V and 5 bases from J; junction bases left unmatched: 3. CDR3 region: CASSLGRGQTEAFF. The CDR3 region has the DNA TGTGCCAGCAGCTTGGGCAGGGGGCAAACTGAAGCTTTCTTT.

The chain joins TRBV2 to TRBJ2-7; 11 positions match TRBD2. This CDR3 has 16 residues. Looked up from germline, CDR1 is SNHLY and CDR2 is FYNNEI. V shed 6 bases, J shed 6 bases, and the junction held 13 bases outside the gene matches. Written as DNA, the CDR3 is TGTGCCAGCAGGGTCGGGACTAGCGGACCAAGGGGCGAGCAGTACTTC. This encodes CASRVGTSGPRGEQYF. The variable domain in full, completed from reference TRBV2 and TRBJ2-7, reads EPEVTQTPSHQVTQMGQEVILRCVPISNHLYFYWYRQILGQKVEFLVSFYNNEISEKSEIFDDQFSVERPDGSNFTLKIRSTKLEDSAMYFCASRVGTSGPRGEQYFGPGTRLTVT.

This clone was seen just once. V is TRBV30 and J is TRBJ2-7; TRBD1 might be the D (5 bases). CDR3 length: 13 amino acids. Trimming pared 3 bases from V and 6 bases from J, leaving 15 bases between. In germline, CDR1 is GTSNPN, CDR2 SVGIG (reference sequence). CDR3 sequence (DNA): TGTGCCTGGAGGGCTCCCCCAAGGGGCGAGCAGTACTTC. It yields the protein CAWRAPPRGEQYF.

The chain links TRBV15 to TRBJ2-7; D not certain. The germline V gene has CDR1 LNHNV and CDR2 YYDKDF (reference sequence). V was shortened by 1 base and J by 3 bases, with 7 bases between the two germline ends. The CDR3 contains 13 residues. CDR3 nucleotide sequence: TGTGCCACCAGCAGAGTTCCTAGCTACGAGCAGTACTTC. This codes for CATSRVPSYEQYF.